The rows below give T cell receptor beta chains drawn from one sample of a study of OX40 agonist ivuxolimab in advanced cancers. Sequenced by immunoSEQ multiplex PCR; TCRdb stores in-frame clones only, minus some. The data show about 83,000 clones, with roughly 84% seen just once and more than 0.6% held by the top ten. This specimen consisted of CD4+ or CD8+ T cells sorted from blood, obtained in a trial of the OX40 agonist ivuxolimab. The receptor set was obtained from an adult with an advanced solid tumor such as melanoma, head and neck, liver or kidney cancer. Each CDR3 is given without its conserved first and last residue.

V: TRBV6-1
CDR3: ASSSAPGTEAF

V: TRBV7-9
CDR3: ATRHSRGGNQPQH

V: TRBV29-1
CDR3: SVTGVRGEGNYEQY

V: TRBV6-6
CDR3: ASSYSKGGTNEKLF

V: TRBV30
CDR3: AWSRSGSNQPQH

V: TRBV9
CDR3: ASSASPVAGETQY

V: TRBV4-3
CDR3: ASSPRQGMNTEAF

V: TRBV6-5
CDR3: ASSSHLGYGYT

V: TRBV6-5
CDR3: ASSYARRTYTYGYT

V: TRBV19
CDR3: ASSMERGGSPLH

V: TRBV7-2
CDR3: ASSPFAGVGNEQF

V: TRBV19
CDR3: ASSFVTGYYTEAF